Listed here are 24 T cell receptor beta chains from one sample, sequenced in a study of early T cells in non-severe SARS-CoV-2 infection. TCRdb ran MiXCR on the 5' RACE reads and lists one entry per CDR3 protein. This sample has fewer than 80,000 distinct CDR3 sequences; roughly 9.4% occur once, and the top ten carry about 5.6%. The sequencing input was whole blood. The receptors originated from an adult who was a healthcare worker with PCR-confirmed SARS-CoV-2 infection or an uninfected control (not recorded which).

This clonotype has a handful of counts. The chain couples TRBV6-2 or TRBV6-3 to TRBJ2-1; TRBD1 matches 7 bases. Germline lookup yields CDR1 MNHEY and CDR2 SVGEGT. Trimming took 2 bases from V and 8 from J; bases not matched to a gene: 6. This CDR3 region has 14 residues. The chain's CDR3 is CASSYQPQGDEQFF. The CDR3, as DNA: TGTGCCAGCAGTTACCAGCCGCAGGGGGATGAGCAGTTCTTC.

Ten or more counts support this clonotype. The chain couples TRBV29-1 to TRBJ2-7; perhaps TRBD1 as D (5 bases). V lost 4 bases, J lost 6 bases, and 13 bases lay in between. Germline CDR1 and CDR2: SQVTM and ANQGSEA. The CDR3 has 12 amino acids. CDR3 sequence (DNA): TGCAGCGTTGTACAGGCTCCGTCCGAGCAGTACTTC. As protein: CSVVQAPSEQYF.

This clonotype was seen a handful of times. The chain joins TRBV7-8 to TRBJ2-1; 10 bases align to TRBD2. J lost 9 bases, V lost 1 base, and 9 bases had no gene match. The CDR3 length is 16 residues. CDR1 and CDR2 (germline): SGHVS, FQNEAQ. The CDR3 DNA reads TGTGCCAGCAGCTTAGTTCTGGGTAGCGGGGGGCGTGAGCAGTTCTTC. It encodes CASSLVLGSGGREQFF.

The sample holds many counts of this clonotype. The chain has TRBV12-3 or TRBV12-4 and TRBJ2-6, with D possibly matching TRBD1 (6 bases). Deletions cut 8 bases from V and 4 bases from J, with 12 bases between. This CDR3 has 14 residues. The CDR3 region has the DNA TGTGCCAGCGGGACAACCGGGGGGGCCAACGTCCTGACTTTC. This gives the protein CASGTTGGANVLTF.

This clonotype was detected only a few times. The chain combines TRBV7-9 with TRBJ1-2, with D possibly being TRBD1 (6 bases). The CDR3 is made up of 13 amino acids. V lost 0 bases and J 6 bases, leaving 8 bases between the germline ends. The germline V gene has CDR1 SEHNR and CDR2 FQNEAQ (reference sequence). The CDR3 is CASSLAGGDGYTF. In nucleotides, the CDR3 is TGTGCCAGCAGCTTAGCCGGGGGCGATGGCTACACCTTC.

This clonotype was picked up a small number of times. The chain recombines TRBV5-8 with TRBJ1-4; D may be TRBD1 (5 bases). Between the trimmed V and J ends, which lost 4 bases and 0 bases, there was a span of 19 bases. The CDR3 consists of 18 residues. Per the germline V gene, CDR1 is SGHTS and CDR2 is YDEGEE. CDR3 in amino acids: CASSQDIVVWATNEKLFF. The DNA for the CDR3 is TGTGCCAGCAGCCAGGACATCGTCGTTTGGGCAACTAATGAAAAACTGTTTTTT.

This clonotype has only a few counts. The CDR3 DNA sequence: TGTGCCAGCAGTGACAGGGAAGGTGAAAAACTGTTTTTT. This sequence encodes CASSDREGEKLFF. V usage is TRBV7-6 and J usage is TRBJ1-4; 7 positions agree with TRBD1. Germline V gene lookup returns CDR1 SGHVS and CDR2 FNYEAQ. The V gene end was trimmed by 6 bases and the J gene end by 7 bases; junction bases not matched to a gene: 5. This CDR3 is 13 amino acids long.

This clonotype was counted many times. CDR3 in amino acids: CASVKREGVTGELFF. The CDR3 DNA follows: TGTGCCAGCGTGAAGCGGGAGGGCGTTACCGGGGAGCTGTTTTTT. This rearrangement joins TRBV28 to TRBJ2-2; 10 bases are a match to TRBD2. The CDR3 extends over 15 amino acids. Looked up from germline, CDR1 is MDHEN and CDR2 is SYDVKM. V lost 8 bases to trimming and J lost 5 bases; unmatched junction nucleotides: 8.

The CDR3 bases are TGTGCCAGCAGGCGAAACAGGGAATCCTACAATGAGCAGTTCTTC. Its translation is CASRRNRESYNEQFF. V and J are TRBV2 and TRBJ2-1; tentative D call: TRBD1 (6 bases). Germline V gene sequence: CDR1 SNHLY, CDR2 FYNNEI. The CDR3 contains 15 residues. V was cut by 6 bases and J by 1 base, with 13 bases left in between.

This clonotype was counted between two and nine times. This chain connects TRBV12-3 or TRBV12-4 to TRBJ2-5, with 9 nucleotides matching TRBD2. The V and J ends lost 5 bases and 1 base, in that order; junction bases with no gene match: 2. This CDR3 is 14 amino acids long. CDR3 in amino acids: CASSGGLAQETQYF. The CDR3 nucleotides are TGTGCCAGCAGTGGGGGACTAGCCCAAGAGACCCAGTACTTC.

This clonotype was detected many times. The gene calls are TRBV29-1 and TRBJ1-1; the match to TRBD1 covers 8 bases. In germline, CDR1 is SQVTM, CDR2 ANQGSEA. The CDR3 contains 15 residues. V gave up 3 bases and J gave up 1 base; unmatched junction bases: 7. The CDR3 protein is CSVDPWTGQNTEAFF. The CDR3 DNA is TGCAGCGTTGATCCCTGGACAGGGCAGAACACTGAAGCTTTCTTT.

The rearrangement links TRBV12-3 or TRBV12-4 to TRBJ1-4, with TRBD1 matching over 10 bases. This CDR3 has 15 amino acids. The V segment lost 0 bases and the J segment 8 bases; nucleotides outside the gene matches: 3. The CDR3 region has the DNA TGTGCCAGCAGTTTAGCGATGGGACAGGGGGAAAAACTGTTTTTT. The encoded protein is CASSLAMGQGEKLFF.

This clonotype was counted only a few times. The chain has TRBV15 and TRBJ1-1; D not resolved. The V gene lost 0 bases and the J gene lost 9 bases, with 11 bases spanning the gap. This CDR3 has 13 residues. The germline V gene encodes CDR1 LNHNV and CDR2 YYDKDF (reference sequence). The CDR3 reads CATSRDRHGKAFF. The CDR3 DNA is TGTGCCACCAGCAGAGATAGGCACGGTAAAGCTTTCTTT.

The chain has TRBV10-1 and TRBJ2-3; D might be TRBD2 (5 bases). Germline-derived CDR1 and CDR2 are WNHNN and SYGVQD (reference sequence). The CDR3 loop spans 14 amino acids. With 0 bases removed from V and 6 bases from J, the gap between germline ends came to 10 bases. The CDR3 sequence is CASSESVREDTQYF. CDR3 nucleotides: TGCGCCAGCAGTGAGTCGGTAAGGGAGGATACGCAGTATTTT.

The chain has TRBV29-1 and TRBJ2-3; D might be TRBD2 (5 bases). CDR1 and CDR2 from the germline V gene are SQVTM and ANQGSEA. The CDR3 loop spans 11 amino acids. V was clipped by 8 bases and J by 6 bases, with 12 bases between them. Written as DNA, the CDR3 is TGCAGCTTCGGGATGGGGGATACGCAGTATTTT. Encoded protein: CSFGMGDTQYF.

There are many counts of this clonotype. The CDR3 loop reads CASSVEENTIYF. CDR3 coding DNA: TGTGCCAGCAGCGTAGAGGAGAACACCATATATTTT. The gene calls are TRBV9 and TRBJ1-3; D remains ambiguous. The V end was cut by 0 bases, the J end by 7 bases, with 5 bases between. This CDR3 region has 12 residues. The germline V gene has CDR1 SGDLS and CDR2 YYNGEE.

This clonotype appeared many times. The rearrangement links TRBV19 to TRBJ2-1, with D maybe TRBD2 (7 bases). Germline-derived CDR1 and CDR2 are LNHDA and SQIVND (reference sequence). Trimming left V 1 base short and J 10 bases short, with 14 bases between. The CDR3 length is 14 residues. CDR3 amino acids: CASSIGAGAPEQFF. The CDR3 DNA follows: TGTGCCAGTAGTATAGGCGCGGGGGCCCCGGAGCAGTTCTTC. Complete variable domain (other parts from reference TRBV19 and TRBJ2-1): DGGITQSPKYLFRKEGQNVTLSCEQNLNHDAMYWYRQDPGQGLRLIYYSQIVNDFQKGDIAEGYSVSREKKESFPLTVTSAQKNPTAFYLCASSIGAGAPEQFFGPGTRLTVL.

This clonotype has at least ten counts. This rearrangement joins TRBV7-9 to TRBJ2-3; D gene unclear. V lost 1 base, J lost 2 bases, and 13 bases lay in between. The CDR3 runs 16 residues. Germline CDR1 reads SEHNR; CDR2 reads FQNEAQ (reference sequence). The CDR3 coding sequence is TGTGCCAGCAGCTTAGTGGGCACGCTGAACACAGATACGCAGTATTTT. The encoded protein is CASSLVGTLNTDTQYF.

This clonotype was counted many times. The rearrangement uses TRBV27 and TRBJ2-1; D gene unclear. Germline CDR1 and CDR2: MNHEY and SMNVEV (reference sequence). V lost 3 bases to trimming and J lost 8 bases, with 17 bases between them. The length of the CDR3 is 15 residues. The CDR3 loop reads CASSFNPSPRYEQFF. Written as DNA, the CDR3 is TGTGCCAGCAGTTTTAACCCTTCTCCGAGATATGAGCAGTTCTTC.

The CDR3 here is CASSLAAGFGNTIYF. DNA for the CDR3: TGTGCCAGCAGCTTAGCCGCAGGGTTCGGAAACACCATATATTTT. This rearrangement joins TRBV7-9 to TRBJ1-3; possibly TRBD1 for D (5 bases). The CDR3 covers 15 residues. V lost 0 bases, J lost 4 bases, and 10 bases lay in between. The germline V gene has CDR1 SEHNR and CDR2 FQNEAQ (reference sequence). The variable domain in full, with the rest retrieved from reference TRBV7-9 and TRBJ1-3, is DTGVSQNPRHKITKRGQNVTFRCDPISEHNRLYWYRQTLGQGPEFLTYFQNEAQLEKSRLLSDRFSAERPKGSFSTLEIQRTEQGDSAMYLCASSLAAGFGNTIYFGEGSWLTVV.

This clonotype has at least ten counts. V gene TRBV3-1 combines with J gene TRBJ1-1; TRBD1 agrees at 10 bases. The CDR3 contains 21 residues. Germline V gene lookup returns CDR1 LGHDT and CDR2 YNNKEL (reference sequence). V gave up 1 base and J gave up 6 bases; unmatched junction bases: 23. CDR3 loop: CASSQVQWVSAWGQGIAEAFF. The CDR3 DNA sequence: TGTGCCAGCAGCCAAGTCCAGTGGGTCTCGGCATGGGGACAGGGGATCGCTGAAGCTTTCTTT.

V is TRBV3-2 and J is TRBJ2-1; the D call TRBD2 from the table was never checked on the DNA. TRBV3-2 is a pseudogene segment. CDR3 size: 17 residues. CDR3 nucleotide sequence: TGTGCCAGCAGCCAAGATGAGTGGCGGGAGATCTACAATGAGCAGTTCTTC. It yields the protein CASSQDEWREIYNEQFF.

The rearrangement links TRBV7-2 to TRBJ2-1, with TRBD2 identical over 7 bases. Germline values: CDR1 SGHTA, CDR2 FQGNSA. The V segment lost 2 bases and the J segment 7 bases; nucleotides outside the gene matches: 14. The CDR3 has 17 residues. This chain's CDR3 is CASSLRWGGRMENEQFF. The CDR3, as DNA: TGTGCCAGCAGCTTACGATGGGGCGGGAGAATGGAGAATGAGCAGTTCTTC. The entire variable domain, with the rest obtained from reference TRBV7-2 and TRBJ2-1, is as follows: GAGVSQSPSNKVTEKGKDVELRCDPISGHTALYWYRQSLGQGLEFLIYFQGNSAPDKSGLPSDRFSAERTGGSVSTLTIQRTQQEDSAVYLCASSLRWGGRMENEQFFGPGTRLTVL.

This clonotype appeared many times. The chain has TRBV7-2 and TRBJ2-3; the match to TRBD2 covers 13 bases. CDR1 is SGHTA, CDR2 FQGNSA, per germline. With 5 bases clipped from V and 0 bases from J, the junction kept 11 bases outside the gene matches. The CDR3 consists of 19 residues. The CDR3 reads CASSLTTSGRRASTDTQYF. CDR3 bases: TGTGCCAGCAGCCTAACGACTAGCGGGAGGCGCGCTAGCACAGATACGCAGTATTTT.